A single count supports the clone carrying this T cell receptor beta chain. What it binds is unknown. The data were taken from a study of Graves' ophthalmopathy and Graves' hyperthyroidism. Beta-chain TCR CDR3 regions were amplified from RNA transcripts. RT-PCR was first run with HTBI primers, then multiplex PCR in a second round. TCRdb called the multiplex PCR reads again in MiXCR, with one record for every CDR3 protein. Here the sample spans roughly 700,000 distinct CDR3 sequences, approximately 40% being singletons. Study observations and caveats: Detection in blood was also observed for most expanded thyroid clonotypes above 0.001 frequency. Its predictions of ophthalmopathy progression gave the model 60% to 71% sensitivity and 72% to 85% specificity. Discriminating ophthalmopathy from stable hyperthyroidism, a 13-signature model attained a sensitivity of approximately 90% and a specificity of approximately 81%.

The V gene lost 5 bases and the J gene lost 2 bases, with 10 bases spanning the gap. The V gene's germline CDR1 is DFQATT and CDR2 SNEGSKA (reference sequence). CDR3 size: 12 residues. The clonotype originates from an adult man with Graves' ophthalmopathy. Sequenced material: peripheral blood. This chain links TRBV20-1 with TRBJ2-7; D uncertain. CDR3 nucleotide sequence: TGCAGTGCTGCGGAAAAGGCCTACGAGCAGTACTTC. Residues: CSAAEKAYEQYF.